The 22 T cell receptor beta chains in this list originate from one sample, sequenced in a study of blood T cell repertoires in COVID-19. Profiled with immunoSEQ multiplex PCR; TCRdb holds only in-frame clones, not every one. The data contain 150,000 to 180,000 clones, 76% of them singletons. What was sequenced was peripheral blood. These receptors were taken from an elderly woman with acute or convalescent COVID-19.

Comment on this clone: Additional DNA sequences in this sample encode the identical CDR3. The gene calls are TRBV5-1 and TRBJ2-3; 16 positions agree with TRBD2. The CDR3 totals 16 residues. Germline CDR1 SGHRS, CDR2 YFSETQ. After removal of 4 bases from V and 3 bases from J, the junction contained 2 bases not matched to a gene. The CDR3 nucleotides are TGCGCCAGCAGCCTGGGACTAGCGGGAGGGACAGATACGCAGTATTTT. Translated: CASSLGLAGGTDTQYF.

The V call is TRBV4-3, the J call TRBJ1-5; 8 positions agree with TRBD1. The J segment lost 6 bases and the V segment lost 1 base, leaving 8 bases of the junction unmatched. Germline CDR1 and CDR2: LGHNA and YSLEER. This CDR3 is built from 16 residues. In DNA, the CDR3 is TGCGCCAGCAGCCAAGGGCGGCAGGGGGCGGTTCAGCCCCAGCATTTT. Translated, it gives CASSQGRQGAVQPQHF.

The V call is TRBV7-9, the J call TRBJ2-7, with D possibly matching TRBD2 (6 bases). This CDR3 is 14 amino acids long. V was trimmed by 7 bases and J by 5 bases, leaving 18 bases between them. Germline values: CDR1 SEHNR, CDR2 FQNEAQ (reference sequence). In nucleotides, the CDR3 is TGTGCCAGCACCCAGGGAGGAGGGAACGACGAGCAGTACTTC. Translation gives CASTQGGGNDEQYF.

CDR3 sequence: CASSYAGTTNTGELFF. The CDR3 DNA is TGCGCCAGCAGCTACGCCGGGACAACCAACACCGGGGAGCTGTTTTTT. The chain couples TRBV5-1 to TRBJ2-2; D perhaps matches TRBD1 (6 bases). Trimming removed 3 bases from V and 2 bases from J, with 14 bases in between. The V gene's germline CDR1 is SGHRS and CDR2 YFSETQ. This CDR3 region has 16 residues.

The V and J genes are TRBV19 and TRBJ1-4, with 7 bases lining up with TRBD1. The CDR3 is made up of 13 amino acids. Per germline, CDR1 LNHDA and CDR2 SQIVND (reference sequence). The V gene end was trimmed by 8 bases and the J gene end by 5 bases; junction bases not matched to a gene: 5. CDR3 DNA sequence: TGTGCCAGTGGAGGCAGGGGGAATGAAAAACTGTTTTTT. Its protein product is CASGGRGNEKLFF.

This chain links TRBV18 with TRBJ2-3, with 7 nucleotides matching TRBD2. Trimming removed 0 bases from V and 8 bases from J; junction bases left unmatched: 8. Germline CDR1 and CDR2: KGHSH and LQKENI. This CDR3 is 15 amino acids long. CDR3 nucleotides: TGTGCCAGCTCACCACCGGGGGGGTACGCGGGTACGCAGTATTTT. Protein product: CASSPPGGYAGTQYF.

V gene TRBV27 combines with J gene TRBJ1-1; tentatively, D is TRBD1 (6 bases). This CDR3 has 15 residues. V shed 3 bases and J shed 5 bases, with 16 bases lying between them. Germline CDR1 and CDR2: MNHEY and SMNVEV (reference sequence). The CDR3 sequence: CASSFMYQGSTEAFF. The CDR3 coding sequence is TGTGCCAGCAGTTTTATGTATCAGGGGAGTACTGAAGCTTTCTTT.

The CDR3 DNA sequence: TGTGCCAGCCAAGGACAGGGACTTAACTATGGCTACACCTTC. This translates into CASQGQGLNYGYTF. The chain couples TRBV19 to TRBJ1-2; 8 bases map to TRBD1. CDR1 LNHDA and CDR2 SQIVND come from the germline V gene (reference sequence). V shed 9 bases and J 1 base; nucleotides not matched to a gene: 7. This CDR3 has 14 amino acids.

Only a few counts were recorded for this clone. CDR3 bases: TGTGCCAGCAGTCGGGCTAGCGGGGGGACATACAATGAGCAGTTCTTC. Translating it yields CASSRASGGTYNEQFF. This rearrangement joins TRBV27 to TRBJ2-1, with 11 bases fitting TRBD2. The junction had 7 bases not matched to a gene; V was cut back by 5 bases and J by 4 bases. This CDR3 comprises 16 residues. CDR1 and CDR2 (germline): MNHEY, SMNVEV (reference sequence).

The chain uses TRBV7-9 and TRBJ2-1; 8 nucleotides agree with TRBD2. The J segment lost 6 bases and the V segment lost 5 bases, leaving 6 bases of the junction unmatched. The CDR3 sequence is 14 residues long. The germline V gene has CDR1 SEHNR and CDR2 FQNEAQ (reference sequence). This chain's CDR3 is CASSQPREGNEQFF. The CDR3 nucleotides read TGTGCCAGCAGCCAACCCCGGGAGGGCAATGAGCAGTTCTTC.

The chain carries TRBV2 and TRBJ2-6; possible D gene TRBD1, 6 bases. CDR3 length equals 14 residues. Germline V lookup: CDR1 SNHLY, CDR2 FYNNEI. V was trimmed by 6 bases and J by 2 bases, leaving 8 bases between them. The CDR3 sequence is CASRGQAGANVLTF. CDR3 sequence (DNA): TGTGCCAGCAGGGGACAAGCTGGGGCCAACGTCCTGACTTTC.

The chain employs TRBV10-3 and TRBJ1-4; D remains unclear. Germline V gene sequence: CDR1 ENHRY, CDR2 SYGVKD. Deletions cut 7 bases from V and 6 bases from J, with 12 bases between. The CDR3 runs to 13 residues. The CDR3 DNA reads TGTGCCATCAACGAGGGCCCCGATGAAAAACTGTTTTTT. Its protein product is CAINEGPDEKLFF.

The rearrangement uses TRBV6-5 and TRBJ1-3, with 7 bases lining up with TRBD1. Trimming took 5 bases from V and 0 from J; bases not matched to a gene: 4. The CDR3 is 15 residues long. Germline V lookup: CDR1 MNHEY, CDR2 SVGAGI. The CDR3 DNA follows: TGTGCCAGCAGTCCCTCAGGGGGCTCTGGAAACACCATATATTTT. It encodes CASSPSGGSGNTIYF.

The J gene is TRBJ2-7, the V gene TRBV7-2; D call uncertain. This CDR3 comprises 14 residues. Germline V gene sequence: CDR1 SGHTA, CDR2 FQGNSA. The germline V and J ends were trimmed by 0 bases and 3 bases, with 9 bases remaining between them. The CDR3 DNA is TGTGCCAGCAGCTTAGCTTACACGGGCTACGAGCAGTACTTC. Translation: CASSLAYTGYEQYF.

This clone was observed a few times. V and J are TRBV19 and TRBJ2-5; D perhaps matches TRBD2 (5 bases). The V gene's germline CDR1 is LNHDA and CDR2 SQIVND (reference sequence). This CDR3 is built from 14 residues. V dropped 2 bases and J dropped 5 bases, with 12 bases sitting between them. The CDR3 here is CASSIRSRGETQYF. The CDR3 DNA is TGTGCCAGTAGTATAAGATCCAGAGGGGAGACCCAGTACTTC.

The chain couples TRBV5-4 to TRBJ1-4, with 7 bases aligning to TRBD1. Unmatched junction bases numbered 6, after V lost 2 bases and J lost 8 bases. Per germline, CDR1 SGHNT and CDR2 YYREEE (reference sequence). The CDR3 is 14 residues long. Here the CDR3 reads CASSLKGAREKLFF. The CDR3 DNA is TGTGCCAGCAGCTTAAAGGGGGCGCGGGAAAAACTGTTTTTT. Together with reference TRBV5-4 and TRBJ1-4, the CDR3 gives the full variable domain: ETGVTQSPTHLIKTRGQQVTLRCSSQSGHNTVSWYQQALGQGPQFIFQYYREEENGRGNFPPRFSGLQFPNYSSELNVNALELDDSALYLCASSLKGAREKLFFGSGTQLSVL.

This clone was seen a single time. This chain connects TRBV7-9 to TRBJ2-7; 7 positions match TRBD2. Germline V lookup: CDR1 SEHNR, CDR2 FQNEAQ (reference sequence). The CDR3 totals 11 residues. CDR3 nucleotide sequence: TGTGCAGGCGGCGGGAGCTACGAGCAGTACTTC. It is translated as CAGGGSYEQYF.

J is TRBJ2-5 and V is TRBV10-3; D might be TRBD1 (6 bases). V lost 3 bases, J lost 5 bases, and 10 bases lay in between. CDR3 length equals 13 residues. The germline gives CDR1 ENHRY, CDR2 SYGVKD. This CDR3 reads CAISEQGGETQYF. In DNA form, the CDR3 reads TGTGCCATCAGTGAACAGGGCGGCGAGACCCAGTACTTC.

The sample holds a few counts of this clone. The chain couples TRBV5-4 to TRBJ1-4; 7 positions match TRBD1. The CDR3 loop spans 14 amino acids. V dropped 4 bases and J dropped 5; count of bases not matched to a gene: 5. CDR1 and CDR2 (germline): SGHNT, YYREEE (reference sequence). The CDR3 DNA reads as TGTGCCAGCAGCAGTACAGGGGCCAATGAAAAACTGTTTTTT. Translating gives CASSSTGANEKLFF.

The V gene is TRBV19, the J gene TRBJ2-2; D is undetermined. V dropped 4 bases and J dropped 7 bases, with 10 bases sitting between them. Germline loops: CDR1 LNHDA, CDR2 SQIVND (reference sequence). CDR3 length: 13 amino acids. CDR3 coding DNA: TGTGCCAGTAGTACACCGGTGGTCGGGGAGCTGTTTTTT. This translates into CASSTPVVGELFF.

CDR3 sequence (DNA): TGCGCCAGCAGCAGGGACAGGCATGGCTACACCTTC. Translating gives CASSRDRHGYTF. The rearrangement uses TRBV5-1 and TRBJ1-2; 8 nucleotides match TRBD1. The CDR3 totals 12 residues. J gave up 6 bases and V 4 bases, and 2 bases lay outside the gene matches. Germline V gene sequence: CDR1 SGHRS, CDR2 YFSETQ.

The gene calls are TRBV7-2 and TRBJ1-1, with unresolved D. V lost 6 bases and J 4 bases, leaving 12 bases between the germline ends. The CDR3 loop spans 13 amino acids. In germline, CDR1 is SGHTA, CDR2 FQGNSA. CDR3 DNA: TGTGCCAGCAGAACAGTAGGTGGCACTGAAGCTTTCTTT. Amino acid sequence: CASRTVGGTEAFF.